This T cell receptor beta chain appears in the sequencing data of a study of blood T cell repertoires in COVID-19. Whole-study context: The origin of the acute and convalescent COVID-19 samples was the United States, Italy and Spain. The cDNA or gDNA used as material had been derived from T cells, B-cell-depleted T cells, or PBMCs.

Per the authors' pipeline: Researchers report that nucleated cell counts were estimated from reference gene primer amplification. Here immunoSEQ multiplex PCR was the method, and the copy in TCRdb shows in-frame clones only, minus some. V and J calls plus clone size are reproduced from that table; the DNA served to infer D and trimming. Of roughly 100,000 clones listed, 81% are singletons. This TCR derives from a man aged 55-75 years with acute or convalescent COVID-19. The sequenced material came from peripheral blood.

Here the CDR3 reads CATSRGGSSTDTQYF. The CDR3 nucleotides are TGTGCCACCAGCAGAGGTGGGAGTAGCACAGATACGCAGTATTTT. The chain joins TRBV15 to TRBJ2-3; D is perhaps TRBD2 (5 bases). From germline, CDR1 is LNHNV and CDR2 YYDKDF (reference sequence). Trimming stripped 1 base from V and 0 bases from J, with 8 bases between. This CDR3 has 15 residues.